These 15 T cell receptor beta chains were all obtained from the same sample, sequenced in a study of molecular identifiers for immune sequencing clone quantification. TCRdb used MiXCR to reprocess the PCR reads, holding one entry per CDR3 protein. The data show about 500,000 distinct CDR3 sequences, with about 26% seen just once and around 0.76% held by the top ten. Source material: naive CD8+ T cells from blood, with Jurkat cell RNA spiked in. Subset denoted: FACS-sorted CD8+CD4-CCR7+CD45RA+ naive T cells. The receptor source for this set is a human donor in good health. Some libraries in this study had Jurkat cell RNA spiked in.

This clonotype has more than one count but fewer than ten. The chain is built from TRBV27 and TRBJ2-3; 11 bases line up with TRBD2. V shed 4 bases and J 4 bases; nucleotides not matched to a gene: 7. The CDR3 contains 16 residues. The germline gives CDR1 MNHEY, CDR2 SMNVEV (reference sequence). In DNA form, the CDR3 reads TGTGCCAGCAGTTCGATCACTAGCGGGGGCCCAGATACGCAGTATTTT. Its translation is CASSSITSGGPDTQYF.

The V gene is TRBV27, the J gene TRBJ2-3; no clear D. V lost 6 bases and J lost 0, with 13 bases in between. CDR1 MNHEY and CDR2 SMNVEV come from the germline V gene (reference sequence). The CDR3 contains 15 residues. The CDR3 region is CASSVTTASTDTQYF. The CDR3 coding sequence is TGTGCCAGCAGCGTCACTACCGCTAGCACAGATACGCAGTATTTT.

CDR3 DNA sequence: TGTGCCAGCAGTTTGTCCGAATGGGGGTCCCGCTACGAGCAGTACTTC. Encoded protein: CASSLSEWGSRYEQYF. The rearrangement links TRBV27 to TRBJ2-7; D might be TRBD1 or TRBD2, each matching 5 bases. CDR3 size: 16 residues. V lost 3 bases to trimming and J lost 3 bases, with 18 bases between them. Germline CDR1 MNHEY, CDR2 SMNVEV (reference sequence).

On this clonotype: With a much larger clone just one base away, this may be a read error. V is TRBV7-9 and J is TRBJ2-3, with unresolved D. Trimming removed 2 bases at V and 4 bases at J, with 10 bases between. CDR1 is SEHNR, CDR2 FQNEAQ, per germline (reference sequence). The CDR3 contains 14 residues. CDR3 bases: TGTGCCAGCAGCTTATTTCTGGGATCAGATACGCAGTATTTT. Translated: CASSLFLGSDTQYF.

This clonotype was recorded only once. A much more abundant neighbour one base away suggests this may be a read error. The chain has TRBV7-9 and TRBJ2-2; 7 bases map to TRBD1. The CDR3 runs 15 residues. The germline V gene has CDR1 SEHNR and CDR2 FQNEAQ (reference sequence). The J segment lost 4 bases and the V segment lost 8 bases, leaving 10 bases of the junction unmatched. CDR3 bases: TGTGCCAGCGGCTCTCACCGGGACAGCACCGGGGAGCTGTTTTTT. Its translation: CASGSHRDSTGELFF. The variable domain in full, completed from reference TRBV7-9 and TRBJ2-2, reads DTGVSQNPRHKITKRGQNVTFRCDPISEHNRLYWYRQTLGQGPEFLTYFQNEAQLEKSRLLSDRFSAERPKGSFSTLEIQRTEQGDSAMYLCASGSHRDSTGELFFGEGSRLTVL.

This clonotype occurred many times. V and J are TRBV13 and TRBJ2-3, with D possibly TRBD1 on 6 matching bases. Germline V CDR1 and CDR2: PRHDT, FYEKMQ (reference sequence). CDR3 size: 16 residues. Trimming took off 3 bases at V and 0 bases at J, with 13 bases between the two ends. CDR3 in amino acids: CASSLWGRGSTDTQYF. CDR3 DNA: TGTGCCAGCAGCTTGTGGGGCAGGGGTAGCACAGATACGCAGTATTTT.

This clonotype was counted only a few times. V usage is TRBV2 and J usage is TRBJ1-2; no clear D. There are 15 residues in the CDR3. V was cut by 7 bases and J by 0 bases, with 15 bases left in between. Germline lookup yields CDR1 SNHLY and CDR2 FYNNEI. In DNA, the CDR3 is TGTGCCAGCACCGACCGGCGCCGAACTAACTATGGCTACACCTTC. Its translation: CASTDRRRTNYGYTF.

The gene calls are TRBV24-1 and TRBJ2-1, with 11 positions matching TRBD2. Germline lookup yields CDR1 KGHDR and CDR2 SFDVKD. V lost 5 bases and J lost 3; bases outside the gene matches: 29. CDR3 length: 24 residues. CDR3 in DNA: TGTGCCACCAGTGGCCCCTTCCCTAGCGGGGGGACCTTAGGCGCTATCTGGGGCTACAATGAGCAGTTCTTC. Amino acids: CATSGPFPSGGTLGAIWGYNEQFF.

V is TRBV4-1 and J is TRBJ2-5, with 8 bases fitting TRBD2. Germline V lookup: CDR1 MGHRA, CDR2 YSYEKL. With 1 base clipped from V and 1 base from J, the junction kept 2 bases outside the gene matches. This CDR3 is 15 amino acids long. The CDR3 is CASSQGLALQETQYF. CDR3 sequence (DNA): TGCGCCAGCAGCCAAGGACTAGCGCTCCAAGAGACCCAGTACTTC.

J is TRBJ2-5 and V is TRBV6-2 or TRBV6-3, with D uncertain. CDR3 length: 12 residues. Germline V CDR1 and CDR2: MNHEY, SVGEGT. V was trimmed by 0 bases and J by 5 bases, leaving 4 bases between them. The CDR3 DNA follows: TGTGCCAGCAGTTACTCGAGGGAGACCCAGTACTTC. It encodes CASSYSRETQYF.

This clonotype was seen at least ten times. CDR3 in amino acids: CAGGGGEGPTDTQYF. As DNA, the CDR3 is TGTGCCGGTGGAGGTGGGGAGGGCCCCACAGATACGCAGTATTTT. V and J are TRBV7-9 and TRBJ2-3; TRBD2 matches 7 bases. Germline V gene data show CDR1 as SEHNR and CDR2 as FQNEAQ (reference sequence). J was trimmed by 2 bases and V by 11 bases; bases with no gene match: 13. This CDR3 is built from 15 residues.

This clonotype turned up a few times. The CDR3 bases are TGCGCCAGCAGCCAAGTTTTTACCGGCACCGGGGAGCTGTTTTTT. This translates into CASSQVFTGTGELFF. The chain couples TRBV4-3 to TRBJ2-2; D remains ambiguous. Germline loops: CDR1 LGHNA, CDR2 YSLEER. The CDR3 length is 15 residues. The V and J ends lost 1 base and 4 bases respectively, with 10 bases between them.

The gene calls are TRBV20-1 and TRBJ2-7; no clear D. Germline lookup yields CDR1 DFQATT and CDR2 SNEGSKA (reference sequence). V lost 1 base, J lost 4 bases, and 8 bases lay in between. This CDR3 has 12 amino acids. The DNA for the CDR3 is TGCAGTGCTAGAGTGTCAACTTACGAGCAGTACTTC. It encodes CSARVSTYEQYF.

This clonotype was found many times. The chain has TRBV5-1 and TRBJ1-1, with a tentative D call TRBD1 (5 bases). CDR1 is SGHRS and CDR2 is YFSETQ in the germline V gene. There are 14 residues in the CDR3. The ends were cut back, 7 bases at V and 3 bases at J, with 16 bases in the middle. CDR3 loop: CASWLGQGDTEAFF. The CDR3 DNA is TGCGCCAGCTGGCTGGGCCAGGGAGACACTGAAGCTTTCTTT. Complete variable domain (other parts from reference TRBV5-1 and TRBJ1-1): KAGVTQTPRYLIKTRGQQVTLSCSPISGHRSVSWYQQTPGQGLQFLFEYFSETQRNKGNFPGRFSGRQFSNSRSEMNVSTLELGDSALYLCASWLGQGDTEAFFGQGTRLTVV.

The table lists this clonotype with many counts. The chain recombines TRBV13 with TRBJ2-3; 12 positions match TRBD2. Germline values: CDR1 PRHDT, CDR2 FYEKMQ (reference sequence). This CDR3 spans 22 amino acids. Unmatched junction bases numbered 21, after V lost 5 bases and J lost 0 bases. The CDR3 reads CASSLTSGLAGLDHPSTDTQYF. As DNA, the CDR3 is TGTGCCAGCAGCCTCACTTCGGGACTAGCGGGTCTTGACCACCCTAGCACAGATACGCAGTATTTT.